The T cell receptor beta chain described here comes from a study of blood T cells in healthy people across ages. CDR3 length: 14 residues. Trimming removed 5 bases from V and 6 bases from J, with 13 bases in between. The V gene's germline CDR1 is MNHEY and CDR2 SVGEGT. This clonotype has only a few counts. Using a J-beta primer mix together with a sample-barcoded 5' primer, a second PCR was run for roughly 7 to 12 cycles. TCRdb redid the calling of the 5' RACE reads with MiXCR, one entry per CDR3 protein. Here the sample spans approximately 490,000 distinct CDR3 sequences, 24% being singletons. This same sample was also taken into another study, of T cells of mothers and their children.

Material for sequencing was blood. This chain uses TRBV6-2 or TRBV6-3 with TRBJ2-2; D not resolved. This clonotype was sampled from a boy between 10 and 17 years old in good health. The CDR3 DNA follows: TGTGCCAGCAGTCGAGTAGAGGACGCCGGGGAGCTGTTTTTT. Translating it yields CASSRVEDAGELFF.